The 3 T cell receptor beta chains reported below all come from one sample, sequenced in a study of low-dose radiotherapy and immunotherapy resistance in tumors. TRAV- and TRBV-specific primers, spanning alpha and beta chains, primed first-strand cDNA. A roughly 20-cycle PCR with a constant-region primer and V-primer adapter amplified TCRs. From the reads, TCRdb called clonotypes with MiXCR, one entry per CDR3 protein. The sample lists under 40,000 distinct CDR3 sequences, about 53% occurring once. The time point is: after trial treatment. Treatment here: LDRT plus nivolumab, ipilimumab, low-dose cyclophosphamide and aspirin (RACIN trial). This material consisted of PBMCs, taken after low-dose radiotherapy plus immunotherapy. All receptors derive from a male donor with gallbladder cancer.

This clonotype was counted at least ten times. The chain carries TRBV13 and TRBJ2-2; TRBD1 matches 9 bases. The CDR3 length is 15 residues. V shed 6 bases and J 1 base; nucleotides not matched to a gene: 3. Germline-derived CDR1 and CDR2 are PRHDT and FYEKMQ (reference sequence). In DNA form, the CDR3 reads TGTGCCAGCAGTCTGACAGGGGGGAACACCGGGGAGCTGTTTTTT. The encoded protein is CASSLTGGNTGELFF.

The CDR3 coding sequence is TGTGCCAGCAGTGAAAGGGGGGAGGTTGGCAATCAGCCCCAGCATTTT. It specifies CASSERGEVGNQPQHF. The chain carries TRBV6-5 and TRBJ1-5; D might be TRBD1 (6 bases). CDR1 and CDR2 (germline): MNHEY, SVGAGI. CDR3 size: 16 residues. Trimming left V 5 bases short and J 2 bases short, with 16 bases between.

This clonotype was counted at least ten times. The DNA of the CDR3 is TGTGCCGGCCGACACTCACGGCGGGGGAAGACCGGGGAGCTGTTTTTT. Its protein is CAGRHSRRGKTGELFF. The chain is built from TRBV12-3 or TRBV12-4 and TRBJ2-2; 7 nucleotides align to TRBD2. J lost 5 bases, V lost 11 bases, and 17 bases had no gene match. The CDR3 has 16 residues.